These 22 T cell receptor beta chains were all obtained from the same sample, sequenced in a study of cytomegalovirus exposure and HLA in healthy donors. This PCR relied on a set of 60 Vbeta primers and 13 Jbeta primers. The data were produced by immunoSEQ multiplex PCR, yet TCRdb's version contains in-frame clones alone and is incomplete. The sample lists about 100,000 clones, more than 65% occurring once. The sample taken for sequencing was PBMCs. The receptors were sampled from a woman between 18 and 29 years old in good health and CMV-seronegative.

The gene calls are TRBV19 and TRBJ2-5, with D unclear. The ends were cut back, 3 bases at V and 5 bases at J, with 13 bases in the middle. Germline CDR1 reads LNHDA; CDR2 reads SQIVND (reference sequence). The CDR3 runs 14 residues. As DNA, the CDR3 is TGTGCCAGTAGTATCGGCGGTGGGTACGAGACCCAGTACTTC. It codes for CASSIGGGYETQYF.

This clone occurred a few times. The chain uses TRBV9 and TRBJ1-2; no definite D call. Trimming pared 1 base from V and 2 bases from J, leaving 6 bases between. The CDR3 is 13 residues long. Germline CDR1 is SGDLS and CDR2 is YYNGEE. CDR3 region: CASSVRGNYGYTF. The CDR3 nucleotides read TGTGCCAGCAGCGTACGGGGAAACTATGGCTACACCTTC.

The chain combines TRBV7-3 with TRBJ2-7; D uncertain. Trimming pared 0 bases from V and 6 bases from J, leaving 9 bases between. Germline CDR1 SGHTA, CDR2 FQGTGA. This CDR3 spans 13 amino acids. Written as DNA, the CDR3 is TGTGCCAGCAGCTTAACGTGGGCTTCCGAGCAGTACTTC. It specifies CASSLTWASEQYF.

This sequence joins TRBV4-2 and TRBJ1-2; a possible D gene is TRBD1 (6 bases). The ends were cut back, 0 bases at V and 5 bases at J, with 16 bases in the middle. Germline V gene sequence: CDR1 LGHNA, CDR2 YNFKEQ. The CDR3 spans 16 residues. Here the CDR3 DNA reads TGTGCCAGCAGCCAAGATCCGGTAGAGGGGGTATATGGCTACACCTTC. Protein: CASSQDPVEGVYGYTF.

This chain joins TRBV7-9 and TRBJ2-5; 10 bases line up with TRBD2. The CDR3 runs to 15 residues. Germline V lookup: CDR1 SEHNR, CDR2 FQNEAQ (reference sequence). With V trimmed by 3 bases and J by 7 bases, 8 bases remained unmatched. CDR3 nucleotides: TGTGCCAGCAGCTTTTGGCTAGCGGGAGACGGGACCCAGTACTTC. Its translation is CASSFWLAGDGTQYF.

The chain is built from TRBV30 and TRBJ1-1, with TRBD1 identical over 7 bases. Looked up from germline, CDR1 is GTSNPN and CDR2 is SVGIG (reference sequence). The CDR3 loop spans 13 amino acids. The V segment lost 1 base and the J segment 4 bases; nucleotides outside the gene matches: 3. The CDR3 sequence: CAWSEDRSTEAFF. DNA of the CDR3: TGTGCCTGGAGTGAGGACAGGTCCACTGAAGCTTTCTTT.

The chain employs TRBV19 and TRBJ1-5; D gene uncertain. The CDR3 consists of 12 residues. Germline CDR1 reads LNHDA; CDR2 reads SQIVND (reference sequence). V lost 3 bases and J 7 bases, leaving 7 bases between the germline ends. The CDR3 loop reads CASSIFGQPQHF. The CDR3 bases are TGTGCCAGTAGTATTTTTGGCCAGCCCCAGCATTTT.

Notes on this clone: Because the CDR3's place on the DNA is in doubt, the DNA is left out and the CDR3 is given as listed by TCRdb. The chain is built from TRBV21-1 and TRBJ1-1; TRBD1 was called by the table and not checked on the DNA. TRBV21-1 is marked as a pseudogene. The CDR3 is 20 residues long, ends included. CDR3 protein: CASSKNEGFGTGTMNTEAFF.

The rearrangement joins TRBV7-9 to TRBJ2-5, with 7 bases aligning to TRBD1. This CDR3 region has 15 residues. Germline CDR1 reads SEHNR; CDR2 reads FQNEAQ (reference sequence). V was pared by 5 bases and J by 5 bases, with 11 bases of the junction left unmatched. For the CDR3, the DNA is TGTGCCAGCAGCCGCCGGACAGGCGGTGGGGAGACCCAGTACTTC. Translating gives CASSRRTGGGETQYF.

V usage is TRBV28 and J usage is TRBJ1-2; 7 bases are a match to TRBD1. The germline V gene encodes CDR1 MDHEN and CDR2 SYDVKM. V lost 5 bases to trimming and J lost 6 bases; unmatched junction nucleotides: 6. The CDR3 sequence is 13 residues long. CDR3 residues: CASSLGTVDGYTF. The CDR3 nucleotides are TGTGCCAGCAGTCTCGGGACAGTAGATGGCTACACCTTC.

This chain connects TRBV25-1 to TRBJ2-1; 8 bases match TRBD2. CDR3 size: 16 residues. Germline CDR1 is MGHDK and CDR2 is SYGVNS. J gave up 8 bases and V 4 bases, and 13 bases lay outside the gene matches. The DNA of the CDR3 is TGTGCCAGCAGTGGGGGAACTAGCGGCACATACGATGAGCAGTTCTTC. Protein product: CASSGGTSGTYDEQFF.

There are a few counts of this clone. V and J are TRBV28 and TRBJ1-1; a possible D gene is TRBD1 (6 bases). Germline CDR1 is MDHEN and CDR2 is SYDVKM. CDR3 size: 12 residues. V lost 9 bases and J lost 1, with 9 bases in between. The CDR3 region has the DNA TGTGCCAGTAGGACAGAGAACACTGAAGCTTTCTTT. Protein sequence: CASRTENTEAFF.

The CDR3 is CASSEEAGVSPLHF. CDR3 nucleotide sequence: TGTGCCAGCAGTGAAGAAGCAGGGGTATCACCCCTCCACTTT. This chain links TRBV2 with TRBJ1-6, with D perhaps TRBD1 (6 bases). This CDR3 has 14 residues. V lost 1 base to trimming and J lost 10 bases, with 11 bases between them. The germline gives CDR1 SNHLY, CDR2 FYNNEI.

V gene TRBV11-2 combines with J gene TRBJ1-6; 7 positions match TRBD1. CDR3 length: 15 amino acids. Germline V lookup: CDR1 SGHAT, CDR2 FQNNGV. V shed 1 base, J shed 7 bases, and the junction held 4 bases outside the gene matches. The CDR3 protein is CASSLASTGNSPLHF. The CDR3 nucleotides are TGTGCCAGCAGCTTAGCTTCGACAGGGAATTCACCCCTCCACTTT. Variable domain in full (rest from reference TRBV11-2 and TRBJ1-6): EAGVAQSPRYKIIEKRQSVAFWCNPISGHATLYWYQQILGQGPKLLIQFQNNGVVDDSQLPKDRFSAERLKGVDSTLKIQPAKLEDSAVYLCASSLASTGNSPLHFGNGTRLTVT.

The V and J genes are TRBV5-1 and TRBJ2-1; the match to TRBD2 covers 8 bases. Per the germline V gene, CDR1 is SGHRS and CDR2 is YFSETQ. With V trimmed by 5 bases and J by 4 bases, 2 bases remained unmatched. This CDR3 has 13 residues. The CDR3 DNA reads as TGCGCCAGCAGAACTAGCGGATACAATGAGCAGTTCTTC. It yields the protein CASRTSGYNEQFF.

This clone has a handful of counts. The chain recombines TRBV6-6 with TRBJ1-1; D call uncertain. Germline V lookup: CDR1 MNHNY, CDR2 SVGAGI (reference sequence). Deletions cut 5 bases from V and 1 base from J, with 8 bases between. The CDR3 consists of 13 residues. The CDR3 region is CASSIRENTEAFF. Here the CDR3 DNA reads TGTGCCAGCAGTATCCGGGAGAACACTGAAGCTTTCTTT.

J is TRBJ1-3 and V is TRBV18; D ambiguous. V was trimmed by 3 bases and J by 0 bases, leaving 9 bases between them. The CDR3 covers 15 residues. CDR1 KGHSH and CDR2 LQKENI come from the germline V gene. CDR3 bases: TGTGCCAGCTCACCCTCAATCTACTCTGGAAACACCATATATTTT. Translation gives CASSPSIYSGNTIYF.

The chain combines TRBV18 with TRBJ2-7; D possibly corresponds to TRBD2 (6 bases). The CDR3 totals 13 residues. CDR1 is KGHSH, CDR2 LQKENI, per germline. The germline V and J ends were trimmed by 3 bases and 4 bases, with 10 bases remaining between them. CDR3 residues: CASSPRGGYEQYF. The CDR3 DNA is TGTGCCAGCTCACCCCGGGGAGGATACGAGCAGTACTTC. The full variable domain, rest sourced from reference TRBV18 and TRBJ2-7, is NAGVMQNPRHLVRRRGQEARLRCSPMKGHSHVYWYRQLPEEGLKFMVYLQKENIIDESGMPKERFSAEFPKEGPSILRIQQVVRGDSAAYFCASSPRGGYEQYFGPGTRLTVT.

DNA of the CDR3: TGTGCCAGCAGCTTAGGTCCGGCGGAAACCTACGAGCAGTACTTC. Its protein product is CASSLGPAETYEQYF. J is TRBJ2-7 and V is TRBV7-9; D uncertain. Germline V gene sequence: CDR1 SEHNR, CDR2 FQNEAQ (reference sequence). V lost 1 base and J 2 bases, leaving 12 bases between the germline ends. The CDR3 is made up of 15 amino acids.

The J gene is TRBJ1-2, the V gene TRBV5-4; 7 nucleotides match TRBD1. CDR1 is SGHNT and CDR2 is YYREEE in the germline V gene (reference sequence). Losses at the gene ends were 4 bases for V and 2 bases for J; bases not matched to a gene: 11. This CDR3 region has 16 residues. In DNA form, the CDR3 reads TGTGCCAGCAGCACTAGACAGGGCCCTTCGAACTATGGCTACACCTTC. Its translation is CASSTRQGPSNYGYTF.

The J gene is TRBJ2-5, the V gene TRBV9, with 10 nucleotides matching TRBD1. The J call may be incorrect, as the DNA end agrees better with TRBJ2-7. Per germline, CDR1 SGDLS and CDR2 YYNGEE. This CDR3 region has 15 residues. CDR3 sequence (DNA): TGTGCCAGCAGCCCCACCTGGACAGGGGGCTACGAGCAGTACTTC. This translates into CASSPTWTGGYEQYF.

As for this clone: The junction differs from germline at one of its ends, possibly a read error. The rearrangement uses TRBV7-7 and TRBJ2-5; no definite D call. The CDR3 is made up of 13 amino acids. The germline V gene has CDR1 SSHAT and CDR2 FNYEAQ (reference sequence). CDR3 sequence reads: CASSLDSQETQYF. In nucleotides, the CDR3 is TGTGCTAGCAGCTTAGACTCCCAAGAGACCCAGTACTTC. The full variable domain, in which reference TRBV7-7 and TRBJ2-5 provide the parts outside the CDR3, is GAGVSQSPRYKVTKRGQDVTLRCDPISSHATLYWYQQALGQGPEFLTYFNYEAQPDKSGLPSDRFSAERPEGSISTLTIQRTEQRDSAMYRCASSLDSQETQYFGPGTRLLVL.